This T cell receptor (beta chain) comes out of a study of blood T cell repertoires in COVID-19. Looking at the study overall: Samples representing acute and convalescent COVID-19 were sourced from the United States, Italy and Spain.

Original data processing: By means of reference gene primer amplification, nucleated cell counts were estimated. Here immunoSEQ multiplex PCR was the method, and the copy in TCRdb shows in-frame clones only, minus some. The DNA was the basis for D and trimming; V, J and clone size are from that table. This repertoire shows 140,000 to 150,000 clones, around 87% found once; its top ten account for over 8.5%. This clone has just a few counts. The CDR3 spans 16 residues. Germline V gene sequence: CDR1 LGHNA, CDR2 YSLEER. V lost 2 bases and J lost 6; bases outside the gene matches: 12. Sequenced: peripheral blood. The chain combines TRBV4-3 with TRBJ2-7, with 8 bases matching TRBD2. This TCR came from a woman aged 50 to 65 with active or convalescent COVID-19. Here the CDR3 reads CASSQITGGGTAEQYF. In nucleotides, the CDR3 is TGCGCCAGCAGCCAAATAACCGGGGGGGGAACCGCCGAGCAGTACTTC.